The 30 T cell receptor beta chains below all came from one sample that was sequenced in a study of blood T cell repertoires in COVID-19. The assay was immunoSEQ multiplex PCR, and TCRdb's table has in-frame clones only and misses some. The repertoire holds about 160,000 clones, with more than 90% as singletons. Input material: peripheral blood. These receptors were collected from a man aged 55-75 years with active or convalescent COVID-19.

The CDR3 DNA sequence: TGTGCCAGTAGTTCCCAGGGGAGGGGTTTCTACGAGCAGTACTTC. Translating it yields CASSSQGRGFYEQYF. The chain employs TRBV19 and TRBJ2-7, with D maybe TRBD2 (7 bases). CDR1 is LNHDA, CDR2 SQIVND, per germline (reference sequence). The CDR3 sequence is 15 residues long. The germline V and J ends were trimmed by 5 bases and 3 bases, with 17 bases remaining between them. Filled out from reference TRBV19 and TRBJ2-7, the complete variable domain reads DGGITQSPKYLFRKEGQNVTLSCEQNLNHDAMYWYRQDPGQGLRLIYYSQIVNDFQKGDIAEGYSVSREKKESFPLTVTSAQKNPTAFYLCASSSQGRGFYEQYFGPGTRLTVT.

The chain carries TRBV7-9 and TRBJ1-1; 7 nucleotides line up with TRBD1. V was clipped by 0 bases and J by 1 base; unmatched bases: 11. The CDR3 totals 18 residues. Per germline, CDR1 SEHNR and CDR2 FQNEAQ (reference sequence). The chain's CDR3 is CASSLALGAGGPNTEAFF. CDR3 nucleotide sequence: TGTGCCAGCAGCTTAGCGTTAGGGGCAGGGGGACCGAACACTGAAGCTTTCTTT.

The V gene is TRBV19, the J gene TRBJ1-4; 7 positions match TRBD1. V trimming: 5 bases; J trimming: 1 base; junction bases outside the gene matches: 4. Per the germline V gene, CDR1 is LNHDA and CDR2 is SQIVND (reference sequence). The CDR3 runs 15 residues. The chain's CDR3 is CASSPRTGTNEKLFF. For the CDR3, the DNA is TGTGCCAGTAGTCCACGGACAGGAACTAATGAAAAACTGTTTTTT.

This clone was seen only once. The rearrangement uses TRBV29-1 and TRBJ2-7; 10 bases fit TRBD1. Trimming at V came to 3 bases and at J to 5 bases, leaving 1 base not matched to a gene. CDR1 SQVTM and CDR2 ANQGSEA come from the germline V gene. There are 12 residues in the CDR3. CDR3 region: CSVDGTGDEQYF. CDR3 nucleotides: TGCAGCGTTGATGGGACAGGGGACGAGCAGTACTTC.

The chain recombines TRBV9 with TRBJ2-2, with 7 bases lining up with TRBD2. This CDR3 has 16 amino acids. Trimming cost V 1 base and J 4 bases; bases outside gene matches: 7. Per germline, CDR1 SGDLS and CDR2 YYNGEE. The CDR3 reads CASSVTGTTSTGELFF. Written as DNA, the CDR3 is TGTGCCAGCAGCGTAACGGGGACTACCTCCACCGGGGAGCTGTTTTTT.

This rearrangement joins TRBV3-1 (or the pseudogene TRBV3-2) to TRBJ1-5; tentatively, D is TRBD1 (6 bases). V lost 5 bases and J lost 3, with 11 bases in between. This CDR3 comprises 14 residues. Germline V gene lookup returns CDR1 LGHDT and CDR2 YNNKEL (reference sequence). DNA for the CDR3: TGTGCCAGCAGCGTAGACAGGAACAATCAGCCCCAGCATTTT. Translated: CASSVDRNNQPQHF.

The chain recombines TRBV19 with TRBJ2-2; 15 nucleotides agree with TRBD2. The germline gives CDR1 LNHDA, CDR2 SQIVND (reference sequence). V shed 7 bases and J 0 bases; nucleotides not matched to a gene: 9. This CDR3 is 19 amino acids long. The CDR3 is CASTPGLAGGLSNTGELFF. DNA for the CDR3: TGTGCCAGTACCCCGGGACTAGCGGGAGGCCTATCGAACACCGGGGAGCTGTTTTTT.

This clone was seen just once. The chain carries TRBV6-5 and TRBJ1-6; TRBD1 aligns across 7 bases. The trim removed 5 bases at V and 8 bases at J, leaving 9 bases unmatched. The CDR3 consists of 15 residues. Per germline, CDR1 MNHEY and CDR2 SVGAGI. The CDR3, as DNA: TGTGCCAGCAGTCCAACCGGGACAGTTGATTCACCCCTCCACTTT. This translates into CASSPTGTVDSPLHF.

The gene calls are TRBV6-5 and TRBJ1-2, with 7 bases identical to TRBD1. J was trimmed by 3 bases and V by 7 bases; bases with no gene match: 5. Germline V gives CDR1 MNHEY, CDR2 SVGAGI. CDR3 length equals 13 residues. The CDR3 nucleotides read TGTGCCAGCACCCAGGGGGTACACTATGGCTACACCTTC. Translated, it gives CASTQGVHYGYTF.

The rearrangement uses TRBV5-1 and TRBJ2-5; D is ambiguous. Trimming removed 4 bases at V and 5 bases at J, with 12 bases between. This CDR3 region has 13 residues. CDR1 and CDR2 from the germline V gene are SGHRS and YFSETQ. The CDR3 loop reads CASSVDLSETQYF. DNA of the CDR3: TGCGCCAGCAGCGTGGATCTCTCCGAGACCCAGTACTTC.

The CDR3 DNA sequence: TGTGCCATCAGTGCTAGCGGGGGAACCTACAATGAGCAGTTCTTC. Residues: CAISASGGTYNEQFF. The chain joins TRBV10-3 to TRBJ2-1, with 10 bases identical to TRBD2. The V and J ends lost 4 bases and 2 bases, in that order; junction bases with no gene match: 2. CDR3 length: 15 residues. Germline V CDR1 and CDR2: ENHRY, SYGVKD.

The chain recombines TRBV10-3 with TRBJ1-2; D unresolved. The CDR3 totals 14 residues. Trimming cost V 10 bases and J 1 base, with 16 bases left between them. Germline V gene lookup returns CDR1 ENHRY and CDR2 SYGVKD. The CDR3 loop reads CATSSAAVNYGYTF. The CDR3 DNA sequence: TGTGCCACATCGTCGGCGGCCGTTAACTATGGCTACACCTTC.

The V call is TRBV19, the J call TRBJ2-7; 10 bases map to TRBD1. CDR3 size: 17 residues. Losses at the gene ends were 2 bases for V and 4 bases for J; bases not matched to a gene: 11. Germline values: CDR1 LNHDA, CDR2 SQIVND (reference sequence). CDR3 sequence: CASSINPGQGDWYEQYF. CDR3 in DNA: TGTGCCAGTAGTATAAATCCCGGACAGGGGGATTGGTACGAGCAGTACTTC.

This rearrangement joins TRBV3-1 (or the pseudogene TRBV3-2) to TRBJ1-4, with 8 bases aligning to TRBD1. V dropped 5 bases and J dropped 5; count of bases not matched to a gene: 10. The CDR3 consists of 16 residues. From germline, CDR1 is LGHDT and CDR2 YNNKEL (reference sequence). The CDR3 DNA reads as TGTGCCAGCAGCTTTGCAGGGGGCGCGTTCAATGAAAAACTGTTTTTT. Translation gives CASSFAGGAFNEKLFF.

The chain has TRBV6-6 and TRBJ1-1; maybe TRBD1 (5 bases). The germline gives CDR1 MNHNY, CDR2 SVGAGI (reference sequence). V lost 5 bases and J 0 bases, leaving 13 bases between the germline ends. This CDR3 region has 15 residues. The CDR3 spells CASSPTTAMNTEAFF. In nucleotides, the CDR3 is TGTGCCAGCAGTCCTACGACAGCAATGAACACTGAAGCTTTCTTT.

V usage is TRBV6-6 and J usage is TRBJ2-7, with a tentative D call TRBD1 (6 bases). Deletions cut 4 bases from V and 2 bases from J, with 9 bases between. This CDR3 spans 13 amino acids. The germline V gene encodes CDR1 MNHNY and CDR2 SVGAGI (reference sequence). CDR3 nucleotide sequence: TGTGCCAGCAGTTCCCGGACAGCCTACGAGCAGTACTTC. It yields the protein CASSSRTAYEQYF.

The chain combines TRBV4-1 with TRBJ2-4; 7 bases are shared with TRBD2. Germline trimming cut 0 bases from V and 0 bases from J; bases unmatched to any gene: 2. Per germline, CDR1 MGHRA and CDR2 YSYEKL. CDR3 size: 16 residues. The CDR3 nucleotides read TGCGCCAGCAGCCAAGATGGGACTATAGCCAAAAACATTCAGTACTTC. Its protein product is CASSQDGTIAKNIQYF.

J is TRBJ2-7 and V is TRBV7-8; TRBD1 matches at 11 bases. V lost 1 base to trimming and J lost 3 bases; unmatched junction nucleotides: 5. Germline V gene lookup returns CDR1 SGHVS and CDR2 FQNEAQ. This CDR3 is 16 amino acids long. The CDR3 nucleotides are TGTGCCAGCAGCTTAGGTGTTGGGACAGGGGGCTACGAGCAGTACTTC. Its translation is CASSLGVGTGGYEQYF.

The V gene is TRBV16, the J gene TRBJ2-3; TRBD2 aligns across 7 bases. After removal of 0 bases from V and 11 bases from J, the junction contained 8 bases not matched to a gene. CDR1 KGHSY and CDR2 FQNENV come from the germline V gene. CDR3 length: 14 residues. The CDR3 is CASSQSLGGSMQYF. The CDR3 DNA reads TGTGCCAGCAGCCAATCGTTGGGCGGGAGTATGCAGTATTTT.

This rearrangement joins TRBV24-1 to TRBJ1-1; D ambiguous. The CDR3 runs 16 residues. Germline lookup yields CDR1 KGHDR and CDR2 SFDVKD. Between the trimmed V and J ends, which lost 0 bases and 1 base, there was a span of 11 bases. In nucleotides, the CDR3 is TGTGCCACCAGTGATTTGTTGAGTCGCCCGAACACTGAAGCTTTCTTT. Its translation: CATSDLLSRPNTEAFF.

This chain uses TRBV6-5 with TRBJ2-7; 7 bases fit TRBD1. The CDR3 runs to 16 residues. The J segment lost 3 bases and the V segment lost 2 bases, leaving 10 bases of the junction unmatched. The germline gives CDR1 MNHEY, CDR2 SVGAGI. The CDR3 reads CASSYTHIQGVYEQYF. CDR3 sequence (DNA): TGTGCCAGCAGTTACACCCACATCCAGGGGGTCTACGAGCAGTACTTC.

The chain carries TRBV2 and TRBJ2-7, with 7 bases identical to TRBD1. J was trimmed by 6 bases and V by 8 bases; bases with no gene match: 7. In germline, CDR1 is SNHLY, CDR2 FYNNEI. This CDR3 is built from 12 residues. The CDR3 DNA reads TGTGCCAGCCTAGACAGGGAAATCGAGCAGTACTTC. Amino acid sequence: CASLDREIEQYF.

The rearrangement links TRBV5-1 to TRBJ1-2; 7 bases fit TRBD1. After removal of 5 bases from V and 3 bases from J, the junction contained 7 bases not matched to a gene. The CDR3 consists of 14 residues. The germline V gene has CDR1 SGHRS and CDR2 YFSETQ. The CDR3 DNA reads as TGCGCCAGCAGATCCTCCACAGGGGACTATGGCTACACCTTC. This translates into CASRSSTGDYGYTF.

This rearrangement joins TRBV6-6 to TRBJ1-5; D is unclear. The germline CDR1 and CDR2 sequences are MNHNY and SVGAGI (reference sequence). V shed 2 bases and J shed 5 bases, with 10 bases lying between them. The CDR3 runs to 14 residues. CDR3 DNA: TGTGCCAGCAGTTACCCAGAAGTCCATCAGCCCCAGCATTTT. Translating it yields CASSYPEVHQPQHF.

The V gene is TRBV6-1, the J gene TRBJ1-5, with 7 bases aligning to TRBD1. This CDR3 is 13 amino acids long. After removal of 3 bases from V and 12 bases from J, the junction contained 8 bases not matched to a gene. In germline, CDR1 is MNHNS, CDR2 SASEGT. CDR3 loop: CASSDYRQGRQHF. CDR3 sequence (DNA): TGTGCCAGCAGTGATTACAGACAGGGCCGCCAGCATTTT.

The V and J genes are TRBV10-2 and TRBJ2-7, with TRBD2 matching over 14 bases. The germline V gene encodes CDR1 WSHSY and CDR2 SAAADI. This CDR3 spans 15 amino acids. The V segment lost 6 bases and the J segment 0 bases; nucleotides outside the gene matches: 1. The CDR3 reads CASRGTSGSSYEQYF. As DNA, the CDR3 is TGCGCCAGCAGAGGGACTAGCGGGAGCTCCTACGAGCAGTACTTC.

The chain employs TRBV29-1 and TRBJ2-3; the match to TRBD2 covers 13 bases. V shed 6 bases and J 3 bases; nucleotides not matched to a gene: 3. This CDR3 is built from 14 residues. In germline, CDR1 is SQVTM, CDR2 ANQGSEA. The CDR3 loop is CSVRTSGRTDTQYF. CDR3 bases: TGCAGCGTCCGGACTAGCGGGAGAACAGATACGCAGTATTTT.

V usage is TRBV5-1 and J usage is TRBJ2-3; 10 bases agree with TRBD2. This CDR3 contains 16 residues. V shed 0 bases, J shed 7 bases, and the junction held 8 bases outside the gene matches. The germline gives CDR1 SGHRS, CDR2 YFSETQ. The CDR3 protein is CASSLEASGSINTQYF. The DNA of the CDR3 is TGCGCCAGCAGCTTGGAGGCTAGCGGGAGTATTAATACGCAGTATTTT.

The CDR3 DNA sequence: TGTGCCAGCAGTTTGGAGAGTCAGCCCCAGCATTTT. Encoded protein: CASSLESQPQHF. The rearrangement uses TRBV12-3 or TRBV12-4 and TRBJ1-5, with D unresolved. The ends were cut back, 3 bases at V and 6 bases at J, with 6 bases in the middle. CDR3 length equals 12 residues.

The rearrangement links TRBV3-1 (or the pseudogene TRBV3-2) to TRBJ2-7, with 9 bases matching TRBD1. The V gene's germline CDR1 is LGHDT and CDR2 YNNKEL (reference sequence). The CDR3 is made up of 14 amino acids. After removal of 2 bases from V and 4 bases from J, the junction contained 3 bases not matched to a gene. CDR3 nucleotides: TGTGCCAGCAGCCAAAGGACAGGGGTGTACGAGCAGTACTTC. It yields the protein CASSQRTGVYEQYF.